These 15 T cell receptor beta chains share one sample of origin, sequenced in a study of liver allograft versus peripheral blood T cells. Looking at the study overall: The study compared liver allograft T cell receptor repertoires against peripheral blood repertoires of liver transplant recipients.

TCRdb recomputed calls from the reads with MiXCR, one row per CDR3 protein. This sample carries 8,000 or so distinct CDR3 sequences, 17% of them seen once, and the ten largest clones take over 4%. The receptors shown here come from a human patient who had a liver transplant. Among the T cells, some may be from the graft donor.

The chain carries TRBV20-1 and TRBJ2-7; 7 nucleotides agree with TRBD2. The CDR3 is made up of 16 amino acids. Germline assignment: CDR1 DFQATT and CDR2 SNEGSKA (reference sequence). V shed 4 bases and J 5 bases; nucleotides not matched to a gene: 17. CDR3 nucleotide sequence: TGCAGTGCTACTCGCTCTGGGGGGAGGGCCTTCCACGAGCAGTACTTC. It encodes CSATRSGGRAFHEQYF.

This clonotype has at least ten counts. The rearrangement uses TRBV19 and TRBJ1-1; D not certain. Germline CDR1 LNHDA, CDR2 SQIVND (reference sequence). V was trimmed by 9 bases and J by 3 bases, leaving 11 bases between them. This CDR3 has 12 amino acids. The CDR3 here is CASQGRDTEAFF. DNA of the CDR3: TGTGCCAGCCAAGGGAGAGACACTGAAGCTTTCTTT.

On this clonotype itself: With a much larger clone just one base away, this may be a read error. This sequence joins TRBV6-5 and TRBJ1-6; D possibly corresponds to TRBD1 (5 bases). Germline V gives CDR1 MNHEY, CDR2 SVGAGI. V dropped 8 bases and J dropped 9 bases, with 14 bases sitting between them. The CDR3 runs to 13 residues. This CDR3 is CASGPLGVSPLHF. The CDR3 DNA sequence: TGTGCCAGCGGTCCCTTGGGGGTTTCACCCCTCCACTTT.

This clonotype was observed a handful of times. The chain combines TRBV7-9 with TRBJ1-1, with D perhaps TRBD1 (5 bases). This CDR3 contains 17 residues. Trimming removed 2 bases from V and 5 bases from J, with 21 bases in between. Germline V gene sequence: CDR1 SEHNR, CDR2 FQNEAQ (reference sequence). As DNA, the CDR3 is TGTGCCAGCAGCTTATCAAAGGCGACAGCTCGAGGGACTGAAGCTTTCTTT. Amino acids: CASSLSKATARGTEAFF.

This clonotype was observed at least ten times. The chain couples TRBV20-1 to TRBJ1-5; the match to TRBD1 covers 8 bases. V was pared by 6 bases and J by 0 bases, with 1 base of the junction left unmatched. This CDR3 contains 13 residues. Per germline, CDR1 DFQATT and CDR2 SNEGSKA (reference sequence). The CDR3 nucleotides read TGCAGTGCGACAGGGGATAGCAATCAGCCCCAGCATTTT. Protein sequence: CSATGDSNQPQHF.

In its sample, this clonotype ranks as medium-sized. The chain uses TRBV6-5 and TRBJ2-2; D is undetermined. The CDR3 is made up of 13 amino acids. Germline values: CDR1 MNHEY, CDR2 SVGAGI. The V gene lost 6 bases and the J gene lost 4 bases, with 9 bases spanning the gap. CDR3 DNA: TGTGCCAGCAGAACCGGCGGCACCGGGGAGCTGTTTTTT. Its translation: CASRTGGTGELFF.

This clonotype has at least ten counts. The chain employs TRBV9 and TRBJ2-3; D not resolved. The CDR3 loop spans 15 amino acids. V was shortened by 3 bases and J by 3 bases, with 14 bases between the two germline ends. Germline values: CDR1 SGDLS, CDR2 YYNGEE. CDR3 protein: CASSDRPLMTDTQYF. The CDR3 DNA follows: TGTGCCAGCAGCGACCGTCCCCTAATGACAGATACGCAGTATTTT. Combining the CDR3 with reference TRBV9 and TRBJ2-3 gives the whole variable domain DSGVTQTPKHLITATGQRVTLRCSPRSGDLSVYWYQQSLDQGLQFLIQYYNGEERAKGNILERFSAQQFPDLHSELNLSSLELGDSALYFCASSDRPLMTDTQYFGPGTRLTVL.

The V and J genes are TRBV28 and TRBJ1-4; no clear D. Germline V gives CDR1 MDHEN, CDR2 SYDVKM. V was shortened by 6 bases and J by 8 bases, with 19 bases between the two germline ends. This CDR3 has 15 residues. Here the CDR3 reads CASRLTHAGEEKLFF. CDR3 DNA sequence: TGTGCCAGCAGATTAACCCACGCCGGGGAGGAAAAACTGTTTTTT.

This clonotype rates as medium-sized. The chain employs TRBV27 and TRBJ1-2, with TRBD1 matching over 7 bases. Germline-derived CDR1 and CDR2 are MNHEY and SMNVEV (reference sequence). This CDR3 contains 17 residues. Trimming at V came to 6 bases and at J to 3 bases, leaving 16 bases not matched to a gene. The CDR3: CASSTRWRGLMDYGYTF. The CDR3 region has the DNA TGTGCCAGCAGCACCCGTTGGAGGGGGCTAATGGACTATGGCTACACCTTC.

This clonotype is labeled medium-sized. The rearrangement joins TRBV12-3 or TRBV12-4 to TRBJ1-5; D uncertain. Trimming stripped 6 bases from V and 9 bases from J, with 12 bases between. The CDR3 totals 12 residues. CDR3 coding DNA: TGTGCCAGCAGCCTTGACGTACCGCCCCAGCATTTT. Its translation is CASSLDVPPQHF.

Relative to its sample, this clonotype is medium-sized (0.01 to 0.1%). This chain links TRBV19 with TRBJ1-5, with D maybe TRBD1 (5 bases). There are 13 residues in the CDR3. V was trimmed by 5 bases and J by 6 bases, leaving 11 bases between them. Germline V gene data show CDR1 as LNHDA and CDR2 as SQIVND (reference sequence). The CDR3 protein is CASSGGLTQPQHF. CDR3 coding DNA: TGTGCCAGTAGTGGGGGTTTGACTCAGCCCCAGCATTTT.

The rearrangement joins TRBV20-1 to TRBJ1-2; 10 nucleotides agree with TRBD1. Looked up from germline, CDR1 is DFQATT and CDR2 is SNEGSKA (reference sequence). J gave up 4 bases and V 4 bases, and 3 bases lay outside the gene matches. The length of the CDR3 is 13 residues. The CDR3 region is CSANRDRGYGYTF. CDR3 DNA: TGCAGTGCTAACCGGGACAGGGGCTATGGCTACACCTTC.

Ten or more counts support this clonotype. CDR3 region: CASSQQGFNEKLFF. The CDR3 nucleotides read TGTGCCAGCAGTCAACAGGGGTTTAATGAAAAACTGTTTTTT. The rearrangement links TRBV12-3 or TRBV12-4 to TRBJ1-4; TRBD1 matches 7 bases. The CDR3 is made up of 14 amino acids. The V and J ends lost 5 bases and 4 bases, in that order; junction bases with no gene match: 4.

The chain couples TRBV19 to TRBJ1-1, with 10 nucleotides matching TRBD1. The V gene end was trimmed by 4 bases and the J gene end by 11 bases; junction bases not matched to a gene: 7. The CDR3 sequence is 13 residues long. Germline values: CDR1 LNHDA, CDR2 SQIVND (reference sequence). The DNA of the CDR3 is TGTGCCAGTAGTACAGACAGGGGGCTAGGGGCTTTCTTT. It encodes CASSTDRGLGAFF.

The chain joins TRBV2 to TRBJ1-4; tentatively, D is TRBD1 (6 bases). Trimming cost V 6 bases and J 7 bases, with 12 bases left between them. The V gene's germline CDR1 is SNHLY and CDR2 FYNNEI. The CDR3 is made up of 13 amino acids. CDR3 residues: CASSEGVFEKLFF. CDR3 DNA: TGTGCCAGCAGCGAGGGGGTATTTGAAAAACTGTTTTTT.